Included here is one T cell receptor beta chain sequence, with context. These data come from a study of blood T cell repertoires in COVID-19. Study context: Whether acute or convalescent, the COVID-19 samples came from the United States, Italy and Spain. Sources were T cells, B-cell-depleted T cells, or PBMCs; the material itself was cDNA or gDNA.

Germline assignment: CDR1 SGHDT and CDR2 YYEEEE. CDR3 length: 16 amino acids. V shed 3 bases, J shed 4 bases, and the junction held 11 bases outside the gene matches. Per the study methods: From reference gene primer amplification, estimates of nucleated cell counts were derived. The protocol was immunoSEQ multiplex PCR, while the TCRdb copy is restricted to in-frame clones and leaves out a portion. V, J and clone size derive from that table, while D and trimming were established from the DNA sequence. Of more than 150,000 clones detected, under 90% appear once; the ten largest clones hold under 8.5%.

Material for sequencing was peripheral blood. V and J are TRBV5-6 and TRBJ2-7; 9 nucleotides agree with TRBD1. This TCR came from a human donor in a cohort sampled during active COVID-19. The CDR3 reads CASSSPDGTGRYEQYF. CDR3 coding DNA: TGTGCCAGCAGCTCACCTGACGGGACAGGGCGGTACGAGCAGTACTTC.